This TCR beta chain was captured in a study of blood T cell repertoires in COVID-19. Germline-derived CDR1 and CDR2 are MNHEY and SVGAGI. V was shortened by 6 bases and J by 5 bases, with 17 bases between the two germline ends. The CDR3 contains 15 residues. Source study methods: It was from reference gene primer amplification that nucleated cell counts were estimated. The repertoire was sequenced with immunoSEQ multiplex PCR; TCRdb's copy has only in-frame clones and lacks some. The DNA gave D and trimming, while V, J and clone size come from that table. Among about 180,000 clones listed, 83% were seen once.

The J gene is TRBJ1-5, the V gene TRBV6-5; D is undetermined. This TCR was sampled from a human donor in a cohort sampled during active COVID-19. Sequenced input: peripheral blood. CDR3 in amino acids: CASSPDWSQYQPQHF. The CDR3, as DNA: TGTGCCAGCAGCCCGGACTGGTCGCAATATCAGCCCCAGCATTTT.